This TCR beta chain derives from a study of T cells in Graves' hyperthyroidism and ophthalmopathy. Study-wide results and limits: Most thyroid clonotypes expanded above 0.001 were also detected in blood.

Researchers amplified the TCR beta CDR3 regions from RNA transcripts. HTBI primers were the set used in a first-round RT-PCR of the TCR CDR3. TCRdb passed the multiplex PCR reads through MiXCR, listing each CDR3 protein once. Of roughly 740,000 distinct CDR3 sequences in the sample, about 17% were seen once. PBMCs were collected from an approximately 9.4 ml volume of fresh peripheral blood. V was shortened by 9 bases and J by 4 bases, with 15 bases between the two germline ends. This CDR3 has 13 residues. The germline gives CDR1 LNHDA, CDR2 SQIVND (reference sequence). This clonotype was seen at least ten times. The target antigen is unknown.

What was sequenced was blood. The TCR originated in a man aged 18 to 29 with Graves' hyperthyroidism. The chain combines TRBV19 with TRBJ1-1; D uncertain. CDR3 coding DNA: TGTGCCAGCAGTCGGCAAGGCGGCACTGAAGCTTTCTTT. It encodes CASSRQGGTEAFF.